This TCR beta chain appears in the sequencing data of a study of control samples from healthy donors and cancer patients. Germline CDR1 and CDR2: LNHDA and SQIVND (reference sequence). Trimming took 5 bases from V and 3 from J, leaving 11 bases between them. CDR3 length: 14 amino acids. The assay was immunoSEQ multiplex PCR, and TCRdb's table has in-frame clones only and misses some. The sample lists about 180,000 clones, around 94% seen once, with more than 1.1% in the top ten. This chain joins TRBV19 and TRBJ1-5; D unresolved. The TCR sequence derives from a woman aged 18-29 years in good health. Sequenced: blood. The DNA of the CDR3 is TGTGCCAGTAGTCTCCTCAATTACAATCAGCCCCAGCATTTT. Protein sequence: CASSLLNYNQPQHF.